This T cell receptor (beta chain) originates from a study of control samples from healthy donors and cancer patients. Germline V gives CDR1 SGHTA, CDR2 FQGTGA. V trimming: 2 bases; J trimming: 3 bases; junction bases outside the gene matches: 14. The CDR3 runs to 18 residues. The repertoire was sequenced with immunoSEQ multiplex PCR; TCRdb's copy has only in-frame clones and lacks some. Here the sample spans roughly 150,000 clones, 88% being singletons. This receptor was taken from a man between 18 and 35 years old in good health. The sequenced sample was blood. The J gene is TRBJ2-3, the V gene TRBV7-3, with 7 bases matching TRBD2. CDR3 loop: CASSLSKISGGTTDTQYF. The CDR3 nucleotides read TGTGCCAGCAGCTTATCGAAAATCTCGGGGGGTACTACAGATACGCAGTATTTT.